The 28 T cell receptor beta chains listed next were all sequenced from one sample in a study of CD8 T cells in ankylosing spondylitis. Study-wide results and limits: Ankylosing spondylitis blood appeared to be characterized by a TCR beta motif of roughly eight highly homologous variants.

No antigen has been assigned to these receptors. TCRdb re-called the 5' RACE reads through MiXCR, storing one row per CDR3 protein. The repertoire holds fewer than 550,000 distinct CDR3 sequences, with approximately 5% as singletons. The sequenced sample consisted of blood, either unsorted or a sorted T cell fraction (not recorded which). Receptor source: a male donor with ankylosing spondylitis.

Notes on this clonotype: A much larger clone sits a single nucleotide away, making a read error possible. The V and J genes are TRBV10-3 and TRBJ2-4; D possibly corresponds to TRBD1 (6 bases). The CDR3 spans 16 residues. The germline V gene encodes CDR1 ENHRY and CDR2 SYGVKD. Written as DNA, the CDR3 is TGTGCCATCAGTGGAGGCTTTCAGGGGCAAGGGAACATTCAGCACTTC. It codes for CAISGGFQGQGNIQHF.

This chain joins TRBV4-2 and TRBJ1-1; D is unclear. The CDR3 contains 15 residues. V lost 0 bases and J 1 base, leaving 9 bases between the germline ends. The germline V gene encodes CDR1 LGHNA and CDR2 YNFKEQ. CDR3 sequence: CASSQDGRTNTEAFF. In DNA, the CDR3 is TGTGCCAGCAGCCAAGATGGACGGACGAACACTGAAGCTTTCTTT.

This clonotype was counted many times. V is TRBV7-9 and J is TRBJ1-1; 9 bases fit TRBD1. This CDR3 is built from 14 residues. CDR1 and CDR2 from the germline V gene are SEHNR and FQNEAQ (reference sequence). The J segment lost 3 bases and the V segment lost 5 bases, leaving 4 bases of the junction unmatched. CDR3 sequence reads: CASSPQGADTEAFF. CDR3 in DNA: TGTGCCAGCAGCCCACAGGGGGCTGACACTGAAGCTTTCTTT.

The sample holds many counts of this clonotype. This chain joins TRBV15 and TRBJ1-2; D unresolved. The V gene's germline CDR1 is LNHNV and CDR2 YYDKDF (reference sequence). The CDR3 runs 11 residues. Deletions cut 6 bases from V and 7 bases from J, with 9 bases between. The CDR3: CATSYAFGYTF. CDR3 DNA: TGTGCCACCAGTTACGCGTTTGGCTACACCTTC.

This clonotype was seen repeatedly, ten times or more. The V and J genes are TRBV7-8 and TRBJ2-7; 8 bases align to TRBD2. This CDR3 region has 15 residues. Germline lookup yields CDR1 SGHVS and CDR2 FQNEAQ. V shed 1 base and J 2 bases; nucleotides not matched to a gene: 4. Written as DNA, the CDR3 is TGTGCCAGCAGCTTAGGTAGCGGGAACGCCTACGAGCAGTACTTC. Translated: CASSLGSGNAYEQYF. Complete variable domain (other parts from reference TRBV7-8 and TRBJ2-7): GAGVSQSPRYKVAKRGQDVALRCDPISGHVSLFWYQQALGQGPEFLTYFQNEAQLDKSGLPSDRFFAERPEGSVSTLKIQRTQQEDSAVYLCASSLGSGNAYEQYFGPGTRLTVT.

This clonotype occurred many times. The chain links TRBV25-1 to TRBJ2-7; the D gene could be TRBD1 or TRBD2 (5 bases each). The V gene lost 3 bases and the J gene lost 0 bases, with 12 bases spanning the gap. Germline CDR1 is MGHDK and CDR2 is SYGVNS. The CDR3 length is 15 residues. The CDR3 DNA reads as TGTGCCAGCAGTGATCCCGGGGCGAACTCCTACGAGCAGTACTTC. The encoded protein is CASSDPGANSYEQYF.

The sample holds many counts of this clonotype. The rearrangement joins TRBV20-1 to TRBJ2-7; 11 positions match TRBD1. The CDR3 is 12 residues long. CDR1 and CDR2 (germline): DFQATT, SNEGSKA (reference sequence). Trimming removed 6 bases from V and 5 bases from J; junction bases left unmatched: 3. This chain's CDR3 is CSAPDRGHEQYF. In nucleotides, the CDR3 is TGCAGTGCCCCGGACAGGGGGCACGAGCAGTACTTC.

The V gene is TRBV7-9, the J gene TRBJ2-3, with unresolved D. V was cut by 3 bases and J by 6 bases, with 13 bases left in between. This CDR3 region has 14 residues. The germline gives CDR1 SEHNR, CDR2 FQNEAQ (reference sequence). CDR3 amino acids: CASSLEAPLDTQYF. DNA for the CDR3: TGTGCCAGCAGCTTGGAAGCCCCTCTGGATACGCAGTATTTT.

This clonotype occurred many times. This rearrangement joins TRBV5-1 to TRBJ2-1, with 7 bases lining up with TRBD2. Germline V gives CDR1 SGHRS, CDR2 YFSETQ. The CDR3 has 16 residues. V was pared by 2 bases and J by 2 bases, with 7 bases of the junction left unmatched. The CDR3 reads CASSFVSGYAYNEQFF. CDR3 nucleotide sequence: TGCGCCAGCAGCTTCGTTAGCGGGTACGCCTACAATGAGCAGTTCTTC.

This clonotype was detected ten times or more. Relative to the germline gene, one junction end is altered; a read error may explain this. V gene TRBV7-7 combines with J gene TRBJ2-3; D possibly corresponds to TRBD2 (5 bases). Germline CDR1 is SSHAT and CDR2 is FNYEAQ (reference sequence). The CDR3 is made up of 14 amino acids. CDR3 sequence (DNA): TGTGCTAGCAGCCGGACCCGGGAACTGGATACGCAGTATTTT. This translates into CASSRTRELDTQYF.

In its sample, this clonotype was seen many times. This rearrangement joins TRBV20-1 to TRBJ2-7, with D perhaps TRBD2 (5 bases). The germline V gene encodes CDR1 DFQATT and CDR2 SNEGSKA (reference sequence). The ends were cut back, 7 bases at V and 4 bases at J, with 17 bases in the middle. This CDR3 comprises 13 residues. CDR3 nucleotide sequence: TGCAGTGTTAGTAGCGTAAACGGGTACGAGCAGTACTTC. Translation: CSVSSVNGYEQYF.

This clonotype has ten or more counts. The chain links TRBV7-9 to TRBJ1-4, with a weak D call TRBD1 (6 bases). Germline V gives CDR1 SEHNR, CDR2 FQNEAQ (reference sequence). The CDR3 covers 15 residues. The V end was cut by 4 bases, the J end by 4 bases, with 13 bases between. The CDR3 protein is CASSYEQGLNEKLFF. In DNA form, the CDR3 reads TGTGCCAGCAGCTACGAACAGGGCCTTAATGAAAAACTGTTTTTT.

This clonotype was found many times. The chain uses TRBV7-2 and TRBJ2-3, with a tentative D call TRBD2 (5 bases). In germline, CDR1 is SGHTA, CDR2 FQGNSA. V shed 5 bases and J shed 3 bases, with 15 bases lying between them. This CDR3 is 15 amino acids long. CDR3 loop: CASSISGVLTDTQYF. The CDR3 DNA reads TGTGCCAGCAGCATATCCGGGGTTCTAACAGATACGCAGTATTTT.

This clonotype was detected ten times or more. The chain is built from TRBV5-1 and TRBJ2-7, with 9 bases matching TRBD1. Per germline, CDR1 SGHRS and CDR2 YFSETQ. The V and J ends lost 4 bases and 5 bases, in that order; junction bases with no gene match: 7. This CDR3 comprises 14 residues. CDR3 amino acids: CASSRGQGVDEQYF. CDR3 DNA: TGCGCCAGCAGCCGGGGACAGGGAGTGGACGAGCAGTACTTC.

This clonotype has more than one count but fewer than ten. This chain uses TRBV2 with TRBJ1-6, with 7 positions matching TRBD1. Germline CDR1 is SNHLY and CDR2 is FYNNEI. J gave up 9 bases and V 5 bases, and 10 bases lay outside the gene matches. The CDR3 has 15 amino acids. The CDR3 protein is CASSQQGIRGSPLHF. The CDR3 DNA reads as TGTGCCAGCAGTCAACAGGGGATAAGGGGTTCACCCCTCCACTTT.

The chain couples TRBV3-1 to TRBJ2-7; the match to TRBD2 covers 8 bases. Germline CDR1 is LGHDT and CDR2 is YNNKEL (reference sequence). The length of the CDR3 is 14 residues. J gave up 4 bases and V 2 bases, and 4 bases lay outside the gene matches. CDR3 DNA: TGTGCCAGCAGCCAAACGGGAGGGAGATACGAGCAGTACTTC. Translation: CASSQTGGRYEQYF.

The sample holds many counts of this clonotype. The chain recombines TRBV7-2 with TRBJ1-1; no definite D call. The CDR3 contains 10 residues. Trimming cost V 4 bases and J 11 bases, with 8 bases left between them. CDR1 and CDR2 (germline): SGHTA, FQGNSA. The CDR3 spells CASSSQWAFF. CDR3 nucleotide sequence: TGTGCCAGCAGCTCGCAGTGGGCTTTCTTT.

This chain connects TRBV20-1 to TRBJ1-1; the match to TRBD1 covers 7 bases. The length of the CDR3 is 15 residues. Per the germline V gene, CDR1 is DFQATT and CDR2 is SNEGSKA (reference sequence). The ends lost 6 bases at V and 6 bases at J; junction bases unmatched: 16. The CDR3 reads CSAYALGQWDSEAFF. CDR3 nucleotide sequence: TGCAGTGCGTATGCTCTGGGACAGTGGGATTCTGAAGCTTTCTTT.

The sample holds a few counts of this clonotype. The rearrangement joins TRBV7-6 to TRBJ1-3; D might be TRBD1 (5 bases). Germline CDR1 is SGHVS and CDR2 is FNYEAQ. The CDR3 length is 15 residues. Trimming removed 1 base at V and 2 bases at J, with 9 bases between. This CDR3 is CASSLGRTTGNTIYF. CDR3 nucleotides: TGTGCCAGCAGCTTAGGTCGGACAACTGGAAACACCATATATTTT.

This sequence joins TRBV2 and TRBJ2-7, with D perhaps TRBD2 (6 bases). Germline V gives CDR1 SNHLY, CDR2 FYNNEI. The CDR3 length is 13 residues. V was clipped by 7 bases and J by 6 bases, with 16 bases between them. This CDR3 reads CASNRLERGEQYF. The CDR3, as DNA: TGTGCCAGCAACCGACTAGAGAGGGGCGAGCAGTACTTC.

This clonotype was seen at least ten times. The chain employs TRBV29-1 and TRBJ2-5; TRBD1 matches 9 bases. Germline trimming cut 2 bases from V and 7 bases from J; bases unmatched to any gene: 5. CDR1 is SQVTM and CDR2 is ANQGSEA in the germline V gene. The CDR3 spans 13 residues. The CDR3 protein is CSVERTGVATQYF. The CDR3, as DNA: TGCAGCGTTGAAAGGACAGGGGTGGCGACCCAGTACTTC. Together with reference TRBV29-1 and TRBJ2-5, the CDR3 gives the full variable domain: SAVISQKPSRDICQRGTSLTIQCQVDSQVTMMFWYRQQPGQSLTLIATANQGSEATYESGFVIDKFPISRPNLTFSTLTVSNMSPEDSSIYLCSVERTGVATQYFGPGTRLLVL.

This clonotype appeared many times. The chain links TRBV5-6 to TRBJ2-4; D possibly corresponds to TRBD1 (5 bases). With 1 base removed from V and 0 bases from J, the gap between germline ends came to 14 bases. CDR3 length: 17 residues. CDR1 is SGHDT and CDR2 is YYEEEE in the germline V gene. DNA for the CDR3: TGTGCCAGCAGCTTGTTCGGACAAGGCGTAGCCAAAAACATTCAGTACTTC. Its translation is CASSLFGQGVAKNIQYF.

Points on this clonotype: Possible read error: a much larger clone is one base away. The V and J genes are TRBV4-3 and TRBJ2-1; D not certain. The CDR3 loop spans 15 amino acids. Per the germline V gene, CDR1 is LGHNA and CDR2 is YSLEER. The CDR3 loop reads CASSQDSRTYNEEFF. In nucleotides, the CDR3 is TGCGCCAGCAGCCAAGATTCACGGACCTACAATGAGGAGTTCTTC.

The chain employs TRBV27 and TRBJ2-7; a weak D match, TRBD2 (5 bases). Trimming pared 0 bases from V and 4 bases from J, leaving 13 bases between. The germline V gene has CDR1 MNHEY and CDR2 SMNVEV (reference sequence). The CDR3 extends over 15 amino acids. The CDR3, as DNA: TGTGCCAGCAGTTTATCCCCTAGCCTTGTTTACGAGCAGTACTTC. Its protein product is CASSLSPSLVYEQYF.

The CDR3 nucleotides are TGCGCCAGCACCCTGGGAGGCGGGGGCCCGGGGAATGAGCAGTTCTTC. It codes for CASTLGGGGPGNEQFF. The chain links TRBV5-1 to TRBJ2-1, with a weak D call TRBD2 (7 bases). Trimming stripped 6 bases from V and 7 bases from J, with 23 bases between. In germline, CDR1 is SGHRS, CDR2 YFSETQ. CDR3 length equals 16 residues.

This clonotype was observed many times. The CDR3 loop is CSVRDGYYEQYF. The CDR3 DNA follows: TGCAGTGTAAGGGACGGGTACTACGAGCAGTACTTC. V gene TRBV29-1 combines with J gene TRBJ2-7; D is possibly TRBD1 or TRBD2 (5 bases each). Germline V lookup: CDR1 SQVTM, CDR2 ANQGSEA. The CDR3 covers 12 residues.

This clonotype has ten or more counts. The CDR3 nucleotides read TGTGCCAGCAGTTACGGGACATACTATGGCTACACCTTC. Protein: CASSYGTYYGYTF. The chain couples TRBV6-2 or TRBV6-3 to TRBJ1-2; tentatively, D is TRBD1 (6 bases). Germline-derived CDR1 and CDR2 are MNHEY and SVGEGT. CDR3 length: 13 amino acids. The V and J ends lost 2 bases and 3 bases respectively, with 7 bases between them.

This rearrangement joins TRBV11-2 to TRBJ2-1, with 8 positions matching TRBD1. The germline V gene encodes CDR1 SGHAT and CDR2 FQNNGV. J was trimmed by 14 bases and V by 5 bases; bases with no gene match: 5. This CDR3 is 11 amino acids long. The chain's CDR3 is CASSSTGQEFF. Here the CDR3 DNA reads TGTGCCAGCAGCAGCACGGGACAGGAGTTCTTC.